This passage covers 7 T cell receptor beta chains from one sample sequenced in a study of T cells in Graves' hyperthyroidism and ophthalmopathy (dated 2019 in TCRdb). The receptor library was made with multiplex PCR. Sequencer: Illumina HiSeq 2000. The TCR beta CDR3 regions were amplified from the RNA transcripts. The TCR CDR3 was subjected to a first round of RT-PCR using the HTBI primer set and the Qiagen OneStep RT-PCR kit. Through fastp at Q25 and MiXCR, TCRdb rebuilt clones from the public reads, retaining in-frame beta chains. CDR3 protein duplicates are merged, each entry listing the most common genes and DNA. The sample data list a few hundred thousand distinct CDR3 sequences, and 15% to 17% of these were observed just once. The ten largest make up roughly 6.6% of the sample. The sequencing sample was made of blood. Source of these receptors: a woman younger than 45 with Graves' hyperthyroidism.

The V gene is TRBV28, the J gene TRBJ1-3; D is unclear. Germline V gene lookup returns CDR1 MDHEN and CDR2 SYDVKM. V was trimmed by 6 bases and J by 1 base, leaving 10 bases between them. The CDR3 covers 14 residues. The DNA of the CDR3 is TGTGCCAGCAGAGGATCCGAGTCTGGAAACACCATATATTTT. Protein product: CASRGSESGNTIYF.

This clonotype was seen a handful of times. The V gene is TRBV18, the J gene TRBJ2-1; 13 bases match TRBD2. This CDR3 spans 15 amino acids. The V gene end was trimmed by 2 bases and the J gene end by 10 bases; junction bases not matched to a gene: 5. The germline V gene encodes CDR1 KGHSH and CDR2 LQKENI. CDR3 amino acids: CASSPRTSGGEEQFF. Written as DNA, the CDR3 is TGTGCCAGCTCACCAAGGACTAGCGGGGGTGAGGAGCAGTTCTTC. Full variable domain (missing parts from reference TRBV18 and TRBJ2-1): NAGVMQNPRHLVRRRGQEARLRCSPMKGHSHVYWYRQLPEEGLKFMVYLQKENIIDESGMPKERFSAEFPKEGPSILRIQQVVRGDSAAYFCASSPRTSGGEEQFFGPGTRLTVL.

This clonotype was counted between two and nine times. The chain combines TRBV29-1 with TRBJ1-1; TRBD1 aligns across 9 bases. Trimming at V came to 5 bases and at J to 4 bases, leaving 5 bases not matched to a gene. The length of the CDR3 is 13 residues. Germline V lookup: CDR1 SQVTM, CDR2 ANQGSEA. CDR3 residues: CSVKTGGSTEAFF. The CDR3, as DNA: TGCAGCGTTAAGACAGGGGGAAGCACTGAAGCTTTCTTT.

This clonotype was observed many times. The chain has TRBV27 and TRBJ1-2, with D unclear. This CDR3 has 13 residues. The V end lost 4 bases, the J end lost 7 bases, and 13 bases lay between the germline ends. Germline CDR1 and CDR2: MNHEY and SMNVEV (reference sequence). CDR3 sequence: CASSSSGPSGYTF. In DNA form, the CDR3 reads TGTGCCAGCAGTTCGAGTGGACCGAGTGGCTACACCTTC.

Ten or more counts support this clonotype. The V and J genes are TRBV11-2 and TRBJ2-1; 10 bases are a match to TRBD2. The CDR3 length is 16 residues. Germline assignment: CDR1 SGHAT and CDR2 FQNNGV. V gave up 1 base and J gave up 4 bases; unmatched junction bases: 4. CDR3 region: CASSLVLAGIYNEQFF. The CDR3, as DNA: TGTGCCAGCAGCTTAGTACTAGCGGGGATTTACAATGAGCAGTTCTTC.

This clonotype was seen only once. The V gene is TRBV5-1, the J gene TRBJ2-5; 7 bases match TRBD1. The CDR3 consists of 14 residues. Germline V gene data show CDR1 as SGHRS and CDR2 as YFSETQ. V shed 2 bases, J shed 5 bases, and the junction held 6 bases outside the gene matches. Written as DNA, the CDR3 is TGCGCCAGCAGCTTACAGGGGATGAGTGAGACCCAGTACTTC. It yields the protein CASSLQGMSETQYF.

This clonotype was detected only a few times. The CDR3 is CATQTGGDTGELFF. The CDR3 nucleotides read TGTGCCACCCAAACCGGGGGGGACACCGGGGAGCTGTTTTTT. The chain uses TRBV7-3 and TRBJ2-2, with 8 bases matching TRBD2. From germline, CDR1 is SGHTA and CDR2 FQGTGA. The CDR3 is 14 residues long. Trimming cost V 10 bases and J 3 bases; bases outside gene matches: 7.